This T cell receptor beta chain was identified in a study of cytomegalovirus exposure and HLA in healthy donors (dated 2017 in TCRdb). In the study overall: According to a later analysis, the approximately 120 validation repertoires were produced on the same platform as the approximately 690 repertoires of the first cohort. To predict cytomegalovirus infection status, the study combined high-throughput TCR immunosequencing, statistical association of individual TCRs with disease status, and machine learning. The study aimed to test whether cataloging public T cell receptors could reveal signatures of past pathogen exposure. In addition to the first cohort of roughly 670 subjects, a separate validation cohort of 120 different subjects was used.

As regards this clone: What this receptor recognizes is not known. No base quality information exists; no much larger clone differs at one position.

Separate from the roughly 650-subject first cohort, the validation cohort of about 120 subjects was the group to which the donors belonged. The paper's findings and limits, for the study overall: Most TCR sequences were observed very rarely across donors, whereas some public TCRs were present in many individuals. The study listed 164 TCR beta chains as associated with cytomegalovirus. According to the authors, the approach could potentially be generalized to other disease states and immunological phenotypes. The classifier was reported to diagnose cytomegalovirus status with high specificity and sensitivity in both the original and validation cohorts. Of the cluster scores, 85% to 95% were above 0 in a later analysis, which found that TCRs clustered in the first cohort also tended to co-occur in the approximately 130 validation repertoires. All 120 or so repertoires were used to score co-occurrence in the validation cohort in a later analysis, because that analysis had no HLA typing for the cohort. In vitro tests confirmed that three of the cytomegalovirus-associated TCR beta chains recognize cytomegalovirus antigens.

Receptors were amplified or captured by the immunoSEQ multiplex PCR assay. Per the original workflow: A statistical classification framework was built to diagnose cytomegalovirus status from the catalog of TCR beta chain sequences. TCRdb's version of the immuneACCESS table is confined to in-frame rearrangements and falls short of the full clone set. An unresolved V gene accounts for under half of the shortfall where checked; the remainder is of unknown origin. D and trimming come from the DNA, and the V and J calls and clone size come from that table. The sample includes about 110,000 clones, with more than 90% observed a single time. The ten largest clones capture 0.67% of the sample. In the germline V gene (reference sequence), CDR1 corresponds to MNHEY and CDR2 to SMNVEV. Counted from cysteine to phenylalanine, this CDR3 has 14 amino acids. Only the CDR3 portion is preserved as DNA: 42 bases, with reading frame beginning at the first base. V and J lose 3 bases and 4 bases, and a span of 10 bases separates them.

Sequencing used PBMCs. This receptor was taken from a woman younger than 30 in good health and CMV-seronegative. The receptor chain draws on TRBV27 and TRBJ2-1; the D gene cannot be named for sure. At the DNA level, the sequence is TGTGCCAGCAGTTTGTTGTCCGTTTACAATGAGCAGTTCTTC. This is translated as CASSLLSVYNEQFF.